This T cell receptor beta chain appears in the sequencing data of a study of CD4 T cells in relation to SARS-CoV-2 and coronaviruses. Study-wide context: After nine to eleven days of antigen culture, PBMC TCR beta CDR3s were sequenced. The HLA restriction of the shared crossreactive spike epitopes was mapped.

Profiled with immunoSEQ multiplex PCR; TCRdb holds only in-frame clones, not every one. The sample yields about 38,000 clones, under 85% seen once. Cryopreserved PBMCs were CD4-enriched, then split into naive and memory cells. 90,000 to 100,000 naive or memory CD4+ cells were cultured with CEF peptides for approximately eleven days. The CDR3 runs 13 residues. The germline CDR1 and CDR2 sequences are SGHVS and FQNEAQ. Trimming stripped 5 bases from V and 8 bases from J, with 13 bases between. This clone has only a few counts. The antigen is not known. The chain recombines TRBV7-8 with TRBJ2-1; no firm D call. This receptor was obtained from an adult with COVID-19. Material for sequencing was memory CD4+ T cells from PBMCs, cultured in vitro. CDR3 residues: CASSPGSDHEQFF. The CDR3 DNA reads TGTGCCAGCAGCCCTGGATCGGATCATGAGCAGTTCTTC.